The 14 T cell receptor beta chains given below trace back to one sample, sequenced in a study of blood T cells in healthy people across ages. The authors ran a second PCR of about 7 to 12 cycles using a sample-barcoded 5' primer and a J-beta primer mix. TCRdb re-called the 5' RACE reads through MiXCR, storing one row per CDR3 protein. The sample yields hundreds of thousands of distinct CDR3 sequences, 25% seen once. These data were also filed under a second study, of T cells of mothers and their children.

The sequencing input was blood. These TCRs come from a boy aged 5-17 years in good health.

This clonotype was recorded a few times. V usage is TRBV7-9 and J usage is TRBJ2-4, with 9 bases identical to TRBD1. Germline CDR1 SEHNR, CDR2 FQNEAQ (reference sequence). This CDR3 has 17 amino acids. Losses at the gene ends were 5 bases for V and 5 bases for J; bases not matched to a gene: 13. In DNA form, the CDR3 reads TGTGCCAGCAGCCCACGTGGACAGGGGTTCCCTGAAAACATTCAGTACTTC. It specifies CASSPRGQGFPENIQYF.

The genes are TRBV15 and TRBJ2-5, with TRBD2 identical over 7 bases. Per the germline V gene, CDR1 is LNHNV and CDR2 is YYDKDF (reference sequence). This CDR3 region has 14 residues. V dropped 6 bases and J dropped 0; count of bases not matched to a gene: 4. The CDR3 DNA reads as TGTGCCACCAGTAGGGACTACGACCAAGAGACCCAGTACTTC. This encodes CATSRDYDQETQYF.

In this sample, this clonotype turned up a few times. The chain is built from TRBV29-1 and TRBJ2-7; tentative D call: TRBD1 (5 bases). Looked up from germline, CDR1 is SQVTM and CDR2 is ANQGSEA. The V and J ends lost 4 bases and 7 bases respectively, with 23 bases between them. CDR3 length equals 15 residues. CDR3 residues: CSVVRTDSYQGEQYF. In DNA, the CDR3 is TGCAGCGTTGTTCGGACCGACAGTTATCAAGGGGAGCAGTACTTC.

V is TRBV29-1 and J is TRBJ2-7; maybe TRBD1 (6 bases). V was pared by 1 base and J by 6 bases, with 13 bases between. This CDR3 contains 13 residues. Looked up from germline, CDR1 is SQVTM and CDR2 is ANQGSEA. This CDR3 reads CSVEVAQGGEQYF. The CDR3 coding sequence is TGCAGCGTTGAAGTGGCACAGGGCGGCGAGCAGTACTTC.

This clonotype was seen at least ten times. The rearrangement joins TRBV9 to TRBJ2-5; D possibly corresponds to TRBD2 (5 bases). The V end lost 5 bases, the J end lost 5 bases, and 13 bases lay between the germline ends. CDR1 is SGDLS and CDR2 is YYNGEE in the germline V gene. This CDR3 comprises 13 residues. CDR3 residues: CASSVGVGETQYF. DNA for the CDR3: TGTGCCAGCAGTGTCGGGGTCGGGGAGACCCAGTACTTC.

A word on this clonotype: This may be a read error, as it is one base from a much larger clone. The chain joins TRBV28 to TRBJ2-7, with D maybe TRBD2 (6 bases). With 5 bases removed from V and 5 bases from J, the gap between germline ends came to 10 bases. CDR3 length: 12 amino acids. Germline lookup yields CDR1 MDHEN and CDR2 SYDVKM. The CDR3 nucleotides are TGTGCCAGCAGTGGTTCGGGGGACGAGCAGTACTTC. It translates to CASSGSGDEQYF.

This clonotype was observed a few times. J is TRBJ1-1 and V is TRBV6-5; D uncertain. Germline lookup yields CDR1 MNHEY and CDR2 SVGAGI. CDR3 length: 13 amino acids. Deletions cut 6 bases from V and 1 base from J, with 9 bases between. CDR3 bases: TGTGCCAGCAGACGCGGAAAGAACACTGAAGCTTTCTTT. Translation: CASRRGKNTEAFF.

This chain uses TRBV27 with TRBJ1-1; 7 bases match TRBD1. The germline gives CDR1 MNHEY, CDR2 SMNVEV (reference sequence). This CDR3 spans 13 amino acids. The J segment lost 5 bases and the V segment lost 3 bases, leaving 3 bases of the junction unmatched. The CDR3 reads CASSFSTGTEAFF. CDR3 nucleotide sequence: TGTGCCAGCAGTTTTTCGACAGGGACTGAAGCTTTCTTT.

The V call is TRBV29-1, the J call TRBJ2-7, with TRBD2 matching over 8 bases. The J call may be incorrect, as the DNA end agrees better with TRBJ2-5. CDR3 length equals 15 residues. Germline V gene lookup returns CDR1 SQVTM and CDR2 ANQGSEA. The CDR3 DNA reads TGCAGCCCTCCGAAGCGGGAGACGGGTTCGGAGACCCAGTACTTC. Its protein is CSPPKRETGSETQYF.

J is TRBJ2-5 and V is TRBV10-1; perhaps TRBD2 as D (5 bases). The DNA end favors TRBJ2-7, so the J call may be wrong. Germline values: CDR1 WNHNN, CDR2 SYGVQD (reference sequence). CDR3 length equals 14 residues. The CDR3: CASSESKRTGEQYF. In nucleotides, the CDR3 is TGCGCCAGCAGTGAGTCTAAGCGGACGGGCGAGCAGTACTTC.

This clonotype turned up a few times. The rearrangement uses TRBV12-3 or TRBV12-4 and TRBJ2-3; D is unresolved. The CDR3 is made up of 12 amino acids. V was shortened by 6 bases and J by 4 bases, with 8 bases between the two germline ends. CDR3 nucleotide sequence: TGTGCCAGCAGGGGTTACGCAGATACGCAGTATTTT. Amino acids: CASRGYADTQYF.

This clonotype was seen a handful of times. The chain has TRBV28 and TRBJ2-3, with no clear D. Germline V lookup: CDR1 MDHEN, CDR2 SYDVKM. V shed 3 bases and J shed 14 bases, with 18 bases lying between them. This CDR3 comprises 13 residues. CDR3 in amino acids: CASSFPAHRRMYF. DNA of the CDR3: TGTGCCAGCAGTTTTCCCGCCCACCGGCGAATGTATTTT.

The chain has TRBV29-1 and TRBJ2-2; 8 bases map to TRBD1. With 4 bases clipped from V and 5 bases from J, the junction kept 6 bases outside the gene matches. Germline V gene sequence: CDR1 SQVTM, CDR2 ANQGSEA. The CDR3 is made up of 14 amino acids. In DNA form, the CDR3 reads TGCAGCGTTGGGATCACAGGGGGGACCGGGGAGCTGTTTTTT. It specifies CSVGITGGTGELFF.

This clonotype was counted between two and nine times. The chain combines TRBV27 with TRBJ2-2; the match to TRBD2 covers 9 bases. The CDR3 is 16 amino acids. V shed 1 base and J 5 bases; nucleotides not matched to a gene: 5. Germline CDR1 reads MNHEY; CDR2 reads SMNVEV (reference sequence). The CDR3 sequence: CASSLLAGGPTGELFF. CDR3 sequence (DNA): TGTGCCAGCAGTTTATTGGCGGGAGGGCCGACCGGGGAGCTGTTTTTT.